Listed below are T cell receptor beta chains from one sample, sequenced in a study of T cells in tumors after PD-1 blockade. TCRdb's table, derived via immunoSEQ multiplex PCR, lists solely in-frame clones and lacks some. Of around 25,000 clones in the sample, roughly four fifths are singletons; the top ten hold less than 15%. Sequencing was performed on PBMCs, taken after anti-PD-1 treatment. The receptors here all came from a human donor with basal cell carcinoma. CDR3s include the opening cysteine and the closing phenylalanine or tryptophan. D genes are given only for firm matches. Part of the rows lack a size; the others show once, few, many or a class for expanded clones.

j_gene: TRBJ2-7; d_gene: -; v_gene: TRBV12-3/TRBV12-4; abundance: -; CDR3aa: CATQPRAGYEQYF; CDR3nt: TGTGCCACCCAGCCGCGGGCTGGCTACGAGCAGTACTTC
j_gene: TRBJ1-6; d_gene: -; v_gene: TRBV12-3/TRBV12-4; abundance: -; CDR3aa: CASKGLDGSPLHF; CDR3nt: TGTGCCAGCAAGGGGCTAGATGGTTCACCCCTCCACTTT
j_gene: TRBJ2-2; d_gene: TRBD2; v_gene: TRBV6-6; abundance: -; CDR3aa: CASSGGAGSGGELFF; CDR3nt: TGTGCCAGCAGCGGGGGGGCAGGGTCGGGCGGGGAGCTGTTTTTT
j_gene: TRBJ1-2; d_gene: TRBD1; v_gene: TRBV19; abundance: -; CDR3aa: CASRPGQTYYGYTF; CDR3nt: TGTGCCAGTAGGCCGGGACAGACATACTATGGCTACACCTTC
j_gene: TRBJ1-4; d_gene: -; v_gene: TRBV9; abundance: medium-sized; CDR3aa: CASSEDGGNEKLFF; CDR3nt: TGTGCCAGCAGCGAGGACGGAGGAAATGAAAAACTGTTTTTT
j_gene: TRBJ2-2; d_gene: -; v_gene: TRBV19; abundance: -; CDR3aa: CASSRTATSSTGELFF; CDR3nt: TGTGCCAGTAGCCGGACAGCAACCTCGTCCACCGGGGAGCTGTTTTTT
j_gene: TRBJ1-2; d_gene: -; v_gene: TRBV14; abundance: -; CDR3aa: CASSQDRGPIESLSGYTF; CDR3nt: TGTGCCAGCAGCCAAGATCGGGGACCTATAGAGTCGCTGTCTGGCTACACCTTC
j_gene: TRBJ1-5; d_gene: -; v_gene: TRBV6-4; abundance: -; CDR3aa: CAIGGRVESNQPQHF; CDR3nt: TGTGCCATCGGGGGCCGGGTTGAGAGCAATCAGCCCCAGCATTTT
j_gene: TRBJ2-1; d_gene: -; v_gene: TRBV5-6; abundance: -; CDR3aa: CASSLSREKQFF; CDR3nt: TGTGCCAGCAGCTTGAGCAGGGAGAAACAGTTCTTC
j_gene: TRBJ1-1; d_gene: TRBD1; v_gene: TRBV4-1; abundance: -; CDR3aa: CASGQTGVITEAFF; CDR3nt: TGCGCCAGCGGCCAAACAGGGGTGATCACTGAAGCTTTCTTT
j_gene: TRBJ2-7; d_gene: TRBD2; v_gene: TRBV7-3; abundance: -; CDR3aa: CASSPGLGSLEQYF; CDR3nt: TGTGCCAGCAGCCCGGGACTAGGATCTCTCGAGCAGTACTTC
j_gene: TRBJ1-4; d_gene: TRBD1; v_gene: TRBV18; abundance: -; CDR3aa: CASSLRRQGGEKLFF; CDR3nt: TGTGCCAGCTCCCTGAGACGACAGGGTGGCGAAAAACTGTTTTTT
j_gene: TRBJ2-7; d_gene: -; v_gene: TRBV7-8; abundance: -; CDR3aa: CASSSFQGQSYEQYF; CDR3nt: TGTGCCAGCAGCTCGTTTCAGGGGCAGAGCTACGAGCAGTACTTC
j_gene: TRBJ1-2; d_gene: TRBD1; v_gene: TRBV6-2/TRBV6-3; abundance: -; CDR3aa: CASSFTGVAGYTF; CDR3nt: TGTGCCAGCAGTTTTACAGGGGTAGCGGGCTACACCTTC
j_gene: TRBJ1-5; d_gene: TRBD1; v_gene: TRBV2; abundance: few; CDR3aa: CASRRQGSSNQPQHF; CDR3nt: TGTGCCAGCAGGAGACAGGGAAGTAGCAATCAGCCCCAGCATTTT
j_gene: TRBJ1-3; d_gene: TRBD1; v_gene: TRBV20-1; abundance: -; CDR3aa: CSASQLGQGSGNTIYF; CDR3nt: TGCAGTGCTAGTCAGTTGGGACAGGGATCTGGAAACACCATATATTTT
j_gene: TRBJ1-1; d_gene: -; v_gene: TRBV7-9; abundance: -; CDR3aa: CASSLVGTAEAFF; CDR3nt: TGTGCCAGCAGCTTAGTCGGGACGGCTGAAGCTTTCTTT
j_gene: TRBJ1-1; d_gene: TRBD1; v_gene: TRBV19; abundance: -; CDR3aa: CASRDRAGAEAFF; CDR3nt: TGTGCCAGCCGGGACAGGGCGGGTGCTGAAGCTTTCTTT
j_gene: TRBJ2-6; d_gene: TRBD1; v_gene: TRBV5-1; abundance: -; CDR3aa: CASGTEIFSGANVLTF; CDR3nt: TGCGCCTCCGGGACAGAGATCTTCTCTGGGGCCAACGTCCTGACTTTC
j_gene: TRBJ2-7; d_gene: TRBD1; v_gene: TRBV2; abundance: -; CDR3aa: CASSGQGLEEQYF; CDR3nt: TGTGCCAGCAGCGGACAGGGACTGGAAGAGCAGTACTTC
j_gene: TRBJ2-2; d_gene: -; v_gene: TRBV28; abundance: -; CDR3aa: CASSLDRENTGELFF; CDR3nt: TGTGCCAGCAGCCTTGACAGAGAGAACACCGGGGAGCTGTTTTTT
j_gene: TRBJ1-2; d_gene: -; v_gene: TRBV9; abundance: -; CDR3aa: CASSVDNYGYTF; CDR3nt: TGTGCCAGCAGCGTAGACAACTATGGCTACACCTTC
j_gene: TRBJ1-4; d_gene: -; v_gene: TRBV6-5; abundance: -; CDR3aa: CASMQGGGEKLFF; CDR3nt: TGTGCCAGCATGCAGGGCGGGGGTGAAAAACTGTTTTTT
j_gene: TRBJ2-7; d_gene: -; v_gene: TRBV10-2; abundance: once; CDR3aa: CASSELDTHLTPQYF; CDR3nt: TGCGCCAGCAGTGAGCTGGACACCCATCTGACCCCCCAGTACTTC
j_gene: TRBJ1-3; d_gene: -; v_gene: TRBV19; abundance: -; CDR3aa: CASRVPGSGNTIYF; CDR3nt: TGTGCCAGTAGGGTGCCGGGGTCTGGAAACACCATATATTTT
j_gene: TRBJ1-1; d_gene: -; v_gene: TRBV20-1; abundance: -; CDR3aa: CSARSDTEAFF; CDR3nt: TGCAGTGCTAGGTCAGACACTGAAGCTTTCTTT
j_gene: TRBJ2-3; d_gene: TRBD2; v_gene: TRBV7-9; abundance: -; CDR3aa: CASSFPHSGVRTDTQYF; CDR3nt: TGTGCCAGCAGCTTTCCCCACAGCGGGGTACGCACAGATACGCAGTATTTT
j_gene: TRBJ1-4; d_gene: -; v_gene: TRBV7-7; abundance: few; CDR3aa: CASSLSGGPREKLFF; CDR3nt: TGTGCTAGCAGCTTATCCGGGGGCCCAAGGGAAAAACTGTTTTTT
j_gene: TRBJ2-5; d_gene: -; v_gene: TRBV6-2/TRBV6-3; abundance: -; CDR3aa: CASSYGQRDVNEETQYF; CDR3nt: TGTGCCAGCAGTTACGGGCAACGGGACGTGAATGAAGAGACCCAGTACTTC
j_gene: TRBJ1-2; d_gene: -; v_gene: TRBV5-1; abundance: few; CDR3aa: CASSLLSGESNYGYTF; CDR3nt: TGCGCCAGCAGCTTGCTTTCAGGGGAATCGAACTATGGCTACACCTTC
j_gene: TRBJ1-2; d_gene: TRBD1; v_gene: TRBV19; abundance: once; CDR3aa: CASRHTGEDGYTF; CDR3nt: TGTGCCAGTAGGCATACAGGGGAAGATGGCTACACCTTC
j_gene: TRBJ2-7; d_gene: -; v_gene: TRBV27; abundance: -; CDR3aa: CASSRDLLPYEQYF; CDR3nt: TGTGCCAGCAGTAGGGACCTCCTACCCTACGAGCAGTACTTC
j_gene: TRBJ1-2; d_gene: -; v_gene: TRBV5-1; abundance: -; CDR3aa: CASSLAGAEYGYTF; CDR3nt: TGCGCCAGCAGCTTGGCCGGGGCTGAATATGGCTACACCTTC
j_gene: TRBJ2-7; d_gene: TRBD1; v_gene: TRBV4-1; abundance: -; CDR3aa: CASSRDRDYEQYF; CDR3nt: TGCGCCAGCAGCAGGGACAGGGACTACGAGCAGTACTTC
j_gene: TRBJ1-2; d_gene: TRBD1; v_gene: TRBV9; abundance: -; CDR3aa: CASSALLDRGSITF; CDR3nt: TGTGCCAGCAGCGCGCTGTTAGACAGGGGTAGTATCACCTTC
j_gene: TRBJ2-5; d_gene: -; v_gene: TRBV11-3; abundance: -; CDR3aa: CASSQGASHETQYF; CDR3nt: TGTGCCAGCAGCCAAGGGGCTTCACACGAGACCCAGTACTTC
j_gene: TRBJ2-4; d_gene: TRBD1; v_gene: TRBV7-4; abundance: -; CDR3aa: CASSDRGQNIQYF; CDR3nt: TGTGCCAGCAGCGACAGGGGCCAAAACATTCAGTACTTC
j_gene: TRBJ2-6; d_gene: -; v_gene: TRBV7-9; abundance: -; CDR3aa: CASRLQVSGANVLTF; CDR3nt: TGTGCCAGCAGGCTACAGGTCTCTGGGGCCAACGTCCTGACTTTC
j_gene: TRBJ2-1; d_gene: -; v_gene: TRBV6-2/TRBV6-3; abundance: -; CDR3aa: CASSYAVNLSYNEQFF; CDR3nt: TGTGCCAGCAGTTACGCTGTAAATTTGTCCTACAATGAGCAGTTCTTC
j_gene: TRBJ1-6; d_gene: -; v_gene: TRBV2; abundance: -; CDR3aa: CASRQNHNSPLHF; CDR3nt: TGTGCCAGCAGACAGAACCATAATTCACCCCTCCACTTT
j_gene: TRBJ2-7; d_gene: TRBD1; v_gene: TRBV7-8; abundance: -; CDR3aa: CASSLGFTGVYEQYF; CDR3nt: TGTGCCAGCAGCTTAGGTTTTACAGGGGTGTACGAGCAGTACTTC
j_gene: TRBJ1-5; d_gene: -; v_gene: TRBV5-6; abundance: -; CDR3aa: CASSLARLTSNQPQHF; CDR3nt: TGTGCCAGCAGCTTAGCCAGACTTACTAGCAATCAGCCCCAGCATTTT
j_gene: TRBJ1-1; d_gene: -; v_gene: TRBV18; abundance: -; CDR3aa: CASSPDVYTEAFF; CDR3nt: TGTGCCAGCTCACCGGATGTTTACACTGAAGCTTTCTTT
j_gene: TRBJ1-5; d_gene: -; v_gene: TRBV6-5; abundance: -; CDR3aa: CASSYSRGAQPQHF; CDR3nt: TGTGCCAGCAGTTACTCCCGGGGGGCTCAGCCCCAGCATTTT
j_gene: TRBJ1-4; d_gene: -; v_gene: TRBV3-1/TRBV3-2; abundance: -; CDR3aa: CASSPRVGEKLFF; CDR3nt: TGTGCCAGCAGCCCGCGGGTAGGGGAAAAACTGTTTTTT
j_gene: TRBJ2-7; d_gene: -; v_gene: TRBV11-1; abundance: -; CDR3aa: CASSLGRAAYEQYF; CDR3nt: TGTGCCAGCAGCTTAGGCAGGGCCGCCTACGAGCAGTACTTC
j_gene: TRBJ1-5; d_gene: -; v_gene: TRBV6-2/TRBV6-3; abundance: -; CDR3aa: CASSKGVGSNQPQHF; CDR3nt: TGTGCCAGCAGTAAGGGTGTCGGTAGCAATCAGCCCCAGCATTTT
j_gene: TRBJ2-4; d_gene: -; v_gene: TRBV27; abundance: -; CDR3aa: CASSPTLGFAKNIQYF; CDR3nt: TGTGCCAGCAGTCCGACCCTTGGGTTTGCCAAAAACATTCAGTACTTC
j_gene: TRBJ1-1; d_gene: -; v_gene: TRBV12-3/TRBV12-4; abundance: -; CDR3aa: CASSWGGDEAFF; CDR3nt: TGTGCCAGCAGCTGGGGGGGGGATGAAGCTTTCTTT
j_gene: TRBJ2-5; d_gene: TRBD1; v_gene: TRBV4-2; abundance: -; CDR3aa: CASSQATGGNQETQYF; CDR3nt: TGTGCCAGCAGCCAAGCGACAGGGGGGAACCAAGAGACCCAGTACTTC
j_gene: TRBJ1-2; d_gene: TRBD1; v_gene: TRBV12-3/TRBV12-4; abundance: -; CDR3aa: CASSPGTGDGYTF; CDR3nt: TGTGCCAGCAGTCCCGGGACAGGGGACGGCTACACCTTC
j_gene: TRBJ1-4; d_gene: -; v_gene: TRBV6-5; abundance: -; CDR3aa: CASSYSGARNEKLFF; CDR3nt: TGTGCCAGCAGTTACTCCGGGGCTAGGAATGAAAAACTGTTTTTT
j_gene: TRBJ1-6; d_gene: -; v_gene: TRBV30; abundance: -; CDR3aa: CAWSSGDYNSPLHF; CDR3nt: TGTGCCTGGAGCTCCGGAGACTATAATTCACCCCTCCACTTT
j_gene: TRBJ1-1; d_gene: TRBD1; v_gene: TRBV15; abundance: -; CDR3aa: CATSIRTGGRSRNTEAFF; CDR3nt: TGTGCCACCAGCATAAGGACAGGGGGCAGAAGTCGGAACACTGAAGCTTTCTTT